The 27 T cell receptor beta chains in this list originate from one sample, sequenced in a study of CD8 T cells in Susac syndrome. With random hexamers, roughly 0.45 to 1 ug RNA was reverse transcribed. TCRdb itself ran the immunoSEQ multiplex PCR reads through MiXCR, one entry per CDR3 protein. The table lists about 210,000 distinct CDR3 sequences, 90% to 95% of them singletons, with less than 0.11% in the top ten. The sample was CD4+ T cells from PBMCs. The source is a human donor in good health.

The rearrangement joins TRBV12-3 or TRBV12-4 to TRBJ1-5; no definite D call. The CDR3 consists of 13 residues. V was shortened by 5 bases and J by 5 bases, with 10 bases between the two germline ends. The DNA for the CDR3 is TGTGCCAGCAGTCCCGAAGGCGATCAGCCCCAGCATTTT. Translation gives CASSPEGDQPQHF.

This clonotype was recorded a few times. The rearrangement uses TRBV18 and TRBJ1-5; a possible D gene is TRBD1 (5 bases). CDR3 length equals 13 residues. Deletions cut 3 bases from V and 5 bases from J, with 8 bases between. CDR1 KGHSH and CDR2 LQKENI come from the germline V gene. CDR3 sequence reads: CASSPQGDQPQHF. CDR3 bases: TGTGCCAGCTCACCCCAGGGTGATCAGCCCCAGCATTTT.

The chain is built from TRBV29-1 and TRBJ1-4; D unclear. Trimming removed 7 bases at V and 8 bases at J, with 11 bases between. CDR3 length: 11 residues. The germline V gene encodes CDR1 SQVTM and CDR2 ANQGSEA. The CDR3 loop reads CSAMTAEKLFF. The CDR3, as DNA: TGCAGCGCTATGACGGCGGAAAAACTGTTTTTT.

The chain employs TRBV20-1 and TRBJ2-1; no definite D call. The CDR3 is 12 amino acids. Germline CDR1 DFQATT, CDR2 SNEGSKA (reference sequence). Trimming removed 5 bases at V and 9 bases at J, with 14 bases between. For the CDR3, the DNA is TGCAGTGCTGAGGACGCAGGACGTGAGCAGTTCTTC. It yields the protein CSAEDAGREQFF.

This chain links TRBV12-3 or TRBV12-4 with TRBJ2-5; no firm D call. This CDR3 has 11 amino acids. The V and J ends lost 7 bases and 4 bases respectively, with 7 bases between them. CDR3 amino acids: CASMLVETQYF. CDR3 sequence (DNA): TGTGCCAGCATGTTGGTAGAGACCCAGTACTTC.

The rearrangement joins TRBV20-1 to TRBJ2-7; D assignment may be TRBD1 or TRBD2 (5 bases each). Germline CDR1 DFQATT, CDR2 SNEGSKA (reference sequence). V shed 4 bases and J shed 0 bases, with 10 bases lying between them. This CDR3 is 13 amino acids long. CDR3 nucleotides: TGCAGTGCTACCCCCGGGGCCTCCTACGAGCAGTACTTC. As protein: CSATPGASYEQYF.

The chain couples TRBV19 to TRBJ1-5, with a possible D match to TRBD1 (6 bases). The germline V gene has CDR1 LNHDA and CDR2 SQIVND (reference sequence). V gave up 7 bases and J gave up 3 bases, with 13 bases separating them. The CDR3 extends over 14 amino acids. The CDR3 loop is CASNRQEFNQPQHF. The CDR3 DNA is TGTGCCAGTAATCGACAGGAGTTCAATCAGCCCCAGCATTTT.

This chain links TRBV6-5 with TRBJ1-1, with D uncertain. The V gene's germline CDR1 is MNHEY and CDR2 SVGAGI. Trimming took off 8 bases at V and 3 bases at J, with 10 bases between the two ends. CDR3 length: 12 amino acids. The CDR3 DNA is TGTGCCAGCGGGAATAGGCACACTGAAGCTTTCTTT. This codes for CASGNRHTEAFF.

The chain employs TRBV12-3 or TRBV12-4 and TRBJ1-1; D is unclear. This CDR3 comprises 11 residues. Trimming pared 5 bases from V and 4 bases from J, leaving 5 bases between. The CDR3 here is CASSEVTEAFF. CDR3 coding DNA: TGTGCCAGCAGTGAGGTCACTGAAGCTTTCTTT.

This chain links TRBV29-1 with TRBJ1-2; D not resolved. The germline V and J ends were trimmed by 3 bases and 4 bases, with 9 bases remaining between them. Germline lookup yields CDR1 SQVTM and CDR2 ANQGSEA. This CDR3 contains 12 residues. The CDR3 nucleotides are TGCAGCGTTGATAACTCCTTCTATGGCTACACCTTC. Translated: CSVDNSFYGYTF.

V usage is TRBV18 and J usage is TRBJ1-5, with a possible D match to TRBD1 (5 bases). The V gene lost 3 bases and the J gene lost 1 base, with 13 bases spanning the gap. There are 16 residues in the CDR3. CDR1 KGHSH and CDR2 LQKENI come from the germline V gene. The CDR3 here is CASSPETAFSNQPQHF. The CDR3 DNA reads TGTGCCAGCTCACCGGAGACAGCCTTCAGCAATCAGCCCCAGCATTTT.

This chain connects TRBV29-1 to TRBJ2-5; D not resolved. CDR1 SQVTM and CDR2 ANQGSEA come from the germline V gene. This CDR3 region has 15 residues. Trimming stripped 3 bases from V and 1 base from J, with 15 bases between. The CDR3 nucleotides read TGCAGCGTTGAGCAAGGCCTCGCTTTCCAAGAGACCCAGTACTTC. It is translated as CSVEQGLAFQETQYF.

The rearrangement joins TRBV4-1 to TRBJ2-3, with 14 bases aligning to TRBD2. The junction had 4 bases not matched to a gene; V was cut back by 1 base and J by 1 base. The CDR3 extends over 18 amino acids. CDR1 is MGHRA and CDR2 is YSYEKL in the germline V gene. CDR3 residues: CASSQGLAGGLGTDTQYF. CDR3 DNA: TGCGCCAGCAGCCAAGGACTAGCGGGGGGGCTGGGCACAGATACGCAGTATTTT.

The V and J genes are TRBV4-3 and TRBJ2-5, with 8 nucleotides matching TRBD2. CDR1 is LGHNA and CDR2 is YSLEER in the germline V gene. With V trimmed by 11 bases and J by 4 bases, 9 bases remained unmatched. This CDR3 spans 13 amino acids. DNA for the CDR3: TGCGCCGGAGACGGGGGGGCCACAGAGACCCAGTACTTC. Its translation: CAGDGGATETQYF.

The rearrangement uses TRBV7-2 and TRBJ1-6; D is ambiguous. The germline V and J ends were trimmed by 6 bases and 0 bases, with 12 bases remaining between them. CDR3 length: 16 amino acids. Germline CDR1 is SGHTA and CDR2 is FQGNSA. This chain's CDR3 is CASSYAPSSYNSPLHF. The CDR3 DNA reads as TGTGCCAGCAGTTACGCCCCGAGCTCCTATAATTCACCCCTCCACTTT.

The V and J genes are TRBV29-1 and TRBJ1-2, with 11 bases that match TRBD1. Trimming removed 4 bases from V and 8 bases from J; junction bases left unmatched: 6. Per germline, CDR1 SQVTM and CDR2 ANQGSEA. CDR3 size: 13 residues. The CDR3 nucleotides read TGCAGCGTTGTCGGGACAGGGGGTGACGGCTACACCTTC. Its protein is CSVVGTGGDGYTF.

This chain joins TRBV29-1 and TRBJ2-3; 9 bases agree with TRBD2. Germline V gene lookup returns CDR1 SQVTM and CDR2 ANQGSEA. Germline trimming cut 7 bases from V and 2 bases from J; bases unmatched to any gene: 4. The length of the CDR3 is 13 residues. In nucleotides, the CDR3 is TGCAGCGCCGGACTAGCGATCACAGATACGCAGTATTTT. Translating it yields CSAGLAITDTQYF.

This clonotype was detected only once. The chain links TRBV18 to TRBJ1-5; 9 bases fit TRBD1. This CDR3 is built from 16 residues. Germline V CDR1 and CDR2: KGHSH, LQKENI. V gave up 3 bases and J gave up 2 bases; unmatched junction bases: 5. The CDR3 region has the DNA TGTGCCAGCTCACCCCGGACAGGGGTGGGCAATCAGCCCCAGCATTTT. Residues: CASSPRTGVGNQPQHF.

This sequence joins TRBV29-1 and TRBJ1-2; 7 nucleotides match TRBD1. Trimming took 1 base from V and 4 from J; bases not matched to a gene: 9. This CDR3 is 15 amino acids long. CDR1 is SQVTM and CDR2 is ANQGSEA in the germline V gene. Written as DNA, the CDR3 is TGCAGCGTTGAAGGGGGACAGAACTTTGGCTATGGCTACACCTTC. Its protein product is CSVEGGQNFGYGYTF.

This clonotype was recorded a few times. V gene TRBV6-2 or TRBV6-3 combines with J gene TRBJ2-7, with D tentatively TRBD1 (5 bases). CDR3 length: 13 amino acids. Trimming cost V 10 bases and J 2 bases, with 15 bases left between them. CDR1 is MNHEY, CDR2 SVGEGT, per germline. The CDR3 DNA follows: TGTGCCATCCAGACAGAGACAACCTACGAGCAGTACTTC. This codes for CAIQTETTYEQYF.

This sequence joins TRBV20-1 and TRBJ2-7; D is possibly TRBD1 (6 bases). CDR1 is DFQATT, CDR2 SNEGSKA, per germline (reference sequence). Trimming pared 6 bases from V and 5 bases from J, leaving 17 bases between. CDR3 length: 13 residues. The CDR3, as DNA: TGCAGTGCCGGGCAGGGGAGAACGGACGAGCAGTACTTC. It translates to CSAGQGRTDEQYF.

The V call is TRBV30, the J call TRBJ2-2; D is perhaps TRBD2 (6 bases). Deletions cut 2 bases from V and 5 bases from J, with 12 bases between. Germline values: CDR1 GTSNPN, CDR2 SVGIG (reference sequence). The CDR3 covers 14 residues. The CDR3 region is CAWSISAGTGELFF. CDR3 nucleotide sequence: TGTGCCTGGAGTATTTCGGCGGGAACCGGGGAGCTGTTTTTT.

This chain joins TRBV24-1 and TRBJ1-2; D remains unclear. The V end lost 0 bases, the J end lost 4 bases, and 8 bases lay between the germline ends. The CDR3 runs to 14 residues. Germline CDR1 reads KGHDR; CDR2 reads SFDVKD. This CDR3 reads CATSDLRTAYGYTF. The CDR3 DNA follows: TGTGCCACCAGTGATTTGAGAACGGCCTATGGCTACACCTTC.

This chain uses TRBV9 with TRBJ2-1, with 8 nucleotides matching TRBD2. The CDR3 has 17 amino acids. The germline V gene has CDR1 SGDLS and CDR2 YYNGEE. The trim removed 0 bases at V and 0 bases at J, leaving 5 bases unmatched. The CDR3 DNA sequence: TGTGCCAGCAGCGTAGGACTAGCGAAAAGCTCCTACAATGAGCAGTTCTTC. As protein: CASSVGLAKSSYNEQFF.

This chain connects TRBV5-1 to TRBJ2-5, with 8 bases aligning to TRBD2. The V segment lost 1 base and the J segment 5 bases; nucleotides outside the gene matches: 7. This CDR3 is 15 amino acids long. CDR1 and CDR2 (germline): SGHRS, YFSETQ. The CDR3, as DNA: TGCGCCAGCAGCTTGCTCCGGGGGGGCCGGGAGACCCAGTACTTC. Translated, it gives CASSLLRGGRETQYF. Full variable domain (outside the CDR3, taken from reference TRBV5-1 and TRBJ2-5): KAGVTQTPRYLIKTRGQQVTLSCSPISGHRSVSWYQQTPGQGLQFLFEYFSETQRNKGNFPGRFSGRQFSNSRSEMNVSTLELGDSALYLCASSLLRGGRETQYFGPGTRLLVL.

This sequence joins TRBV12-3 or TRBV12-4 and TRBJ2-7; the D gene is possibly TRBD1 (6 bases). V was cut by 6 bases and J by 3 bases, with 15 bases left in between. There are 14 residues in the CDR3. CDR3 in DNA: TGTGCCAGCAGCCGGGGACATGTGAACTACGAGCAGTACGTC. Translated: CASSRGHVNYEQYV.

The chain carries TRBV6-6 and TRBJ2-7, with TRBD1 identical over 11 bases. Trimming took 6 bases from V and 4 from J; bases not matched to a gene: 8. Germline CDR1 reads MNHNY; CDR2 reads SVGAGI (reference sequence). This CDR3 is 15 amino acids long. In nucleotides, the CDR3 is TGTGCCAGCAGATTCATTGGACAGGGGGCATACGAGCAGTACTTC. Its translation is CASRFIGQGAYEQYF.